This T cell receptor beta chain was found in a study of cytomegalovirus exposure and HLA in healthy donors. Study outcomes and limitations: CMV serostatus was the sole immune exposure data available.

PCR was performed using 60 Vbeta and 13 Jbeta primers. Measured with immunoSEQ multiplex PCR; TCRdb has only the in-frame clones, and not every one. Here the sample spans around 170,000 clones, around 79% being singletons. Note on this clone: Its target is not known.

The sequence derives from a woman aged 40 to 55 in good health and CMV-seronegative. Sequenced material: PBMCs.

The CDR3, as DNA: TGTGCCAGCAGTGAACGGGTAGGGGGGGCGGGAGCTTGGAAGACCCAGTACTTC. It is translated as CASSERVGGAGAWKTQYF. The J gene is TRBJ2-5, the V gene TRBV6-1, with D perhaps TRBD2 (7 bases). CDR1 is MNHNS and CDR2 is SASEGT in the germline V gene. This CDR3 is 18 amino acids long. V was pared by 2 bases and J by 6 bases, with 25 bases between.